Listed here are 7 T cell receptor beta chains from one sample, sequenced in a study of CD8+ T cells in alopecia areata. In each case, RNA was isolated and then reverse transcribed into cDNA as the sequencing template. Data came from immunoSEQ multiplex PCR; TCRdb stores just in-frame clones and leaves some out. Found here are roughly 250,000 clones, around two thirds of them singletons; the top ten hold under 1.5%. The material was CD4+ T cells sorted from blood, obtained at week 0. Every receptor here comes from a human donor with alopecia areata.

J is TRBJ2-5 and V is TRBV13; TRBD2 matches 9 bases. The V segment lost 2 bases and the J segment 3 bases; nucleotides outside the gene matches: 1. The CDR3 runs 14 residues. Germline V gene data show CDR1 as PRHDT and CDR2 as FYEKMQ (reference sequence). CDR3 DNA: TGTGCCAGCAGCTTATTAGCGGGGGAAGAGACCCAGTACTTC. Its protein is CASSLLAGEETQYF.

The V gene is TRBV6-5, the J gene TRBJ2-1; D unresolved. The germline V and J ends were trimmed by 0 bases and 10 bases, with 13 bases remaining between them. CDR3 size: 14 residues. CDR1 is MNHEY, CDR2 SVGAGI, per germline. The CDR3 coding sequence is TGTGCCAGCAGTTACTCGTACTTGAGTTGGGAGCAGTTCTTC. As protein: CASSYSYLSWEQFF.

This clone appeared a few times. This chain connects TRBV5-4 to TRBJ1-2, with TRBD1 as a possible D gene (6 bases). The germline gives CDR1 SGHNT, CDR2 YYREEE (reference sequence). The V end lost 3 bases, the J end lost 0 bases, and 12 bases lay between the germline ends. CDR3 length: 15 residues. CDR3 in DNA: TGTGCCAGCAGCTCGGCGGACAGCGCTAACTATGGCTACACCTTC. It yields the protein CASSSADSANYGYTF.

V and J are TRBV15 and TRBJ2-5, with 8 bases that match TRBD1. TRBJ2-7 matches the DNA end more closely, so the J call is doubtful. CDR1 LNHNV and CDR2 YYDKDF come from the germline V gene (reference sequence). The length of the CDR3 is 15 residues. CDR3 loop: CATSRVDRDSNEQYF. The CDR3 DNA is TGTGCCACCAGCAGAGTGGACAGGGACTCTAACGAGCAGTACTTC.

The chain couples TRBV11-3 to TRBJ2-3, with D possibly being TRBD1 or TRBD2 (5 bases each). The CDR3 extends over 15 amino acids. V lost 8 bases to trimming and J lost 0 bases, with 15 bases between them. From germline, CDR1 is SGHNT and CDR2 YENEEA. CDR3 amino acids: CASAAGTPSTDTQYF. DNA of the CDR3: TGTGCCAGCGCTGCTGGGACCCCTAGCACAGATACGCAGTATTTT.

The rearrangement joins TRBV30 to TRBJ1-5; D may be TRBD1 (5 bases). The germline V and J ends were trimmed by 3 bases and 3 bases, with 9 bases remaining between them. Per the germline V gene, CDR1 is GTSNPN and CDR2 is SVGIG (reference sequence). This CDR3 has 13 residues. The CDR3 DNA reads as TGTGCCTGGAGCCGGGACGTCAATCAGCCCCAGCATTTT. Residues: CAWSRDVNQPQHF.

This clone was observed a handful of times. The chain joins TRBV6-5 to TRBJ1-2; D gene ambiguous. Germline V gene data show CDR1 as MNHEY and CDR2 as SVGAGI. Between the trimmed V and J ends, which lost 4 bases and 8 bases, there was a span of 11 bases. The CDR3 totals 12 residues. CDR3 loop: CASSSRVGGYTF. The CDR3 coding sequence is TGTGCCAGCAGTTCCCGGGTTGGGGGCTACACCTTC.